These 9 T cell receptor beta chains were all obtained from the same sample, sequenced in a study of vaccination and CD4 T cells after COVID-19. The sample's treatment: roughly 10-day PBMC culture with coronavirus spike peptide pools or control peptides (ViraFEST assay). Antigen specificity for these receptors is unknown. The Oncomine TCR Beta short-read assay generated sequence data from the DNA of cultured CD4+ T cells. TCRdb re-analysed the PCR reads in MiXCR, keeping a single row per CDR3 protein. The table shows fewer than 9,500 distinct CDR3 sequences, with around 64% occurring only once. Sequenced input: CD4+ T cells from blood, cultured in vitro. The origin of the receptors is a human donor who had recovered from COVID-19.

This clonotype was detected a few times. The V and J genes are TRBV19 and TRBJ2-3; 14 positions agree with TRBD2. The CDR3 loop spans 18 amino acids. The J segment lost 0 bases and the V segment lost 2 bases, leaving 4 bases of the junction unmatched. Germline CDR1 is LNHDA and CDR2 is SQIVND (reference sequence). The DNA of the CDR3 is TGTGCCAGTAGTATACGGGGACTAGCGGGGGATAGCACAGATACGCAGTATTTT. It is translated as CASSIRGLAGDSTDTQYF.

V and J are TRBV28 and TRBJ2-7; 12 bases are shared with TRBD1. The CDR3 consists of 13 residues. V was clipped by 6 bases and J by 7 bases; unmatched bases: 4. Per the germline V gene, CDR1 is MDHEN and CDR2 is SYDVKM. CDR3 DNA sequence: TGTGCCAGCAGGGGGGACAGGGGGCGAGAGCAGTACTTC. Amino acids: CASRGDRGREQYF.

This clonotype showed up just once. This chain joins TRBV10-3 and TRBJ1-2, with no clear D. Germline CDR1 reads ENHRY; CDR2 reads SYGVKD. There are 13 residues in the CDR3. V lost 3 bases to trimming and J lost 5 bases, with 10 bases between them. The CDR3 protein is CAISDLRTYGYTF. In DNA form, the CDR3 reads TGTGCCATCAGTGATTTGCGGACTTATGGCTACACCTTC.

The chain uses TRBV5-4 and TRBJ1-6; D might be TRBD1 (6 bases). Germline CDR1 SGHNT, CDR2 YYREEE (reference sequence). This CDR3 region has 16 residues. Trimming removed 4 bases at V and 7 bases at J, with 18 bases between. The CDR3 DNA reads as TGTGCCAGCAGCACGGGGGAGGGGGTAAAGAATTCACCCCTCCACTTT. This sequence encodes CASSTGEGVKNSPLHF.

The chain uses TRBV30 and TRBJ1-1; D call uncertain. CDR3 length: 13 amino acids. V was shortened by 3 bases and J by 0 bases, with 8 bases between the two germline ends. Germline lookup yields CDR1 GTSNPN and CDR2 SVGIG (reference sequence). CDR3 in amino acids: CAWRIQVNTEAFF. The CDR3 DNA is TGTGCCTGGAGGATTCAAGTGAACACTGAAGCTTTCTTT.

The chain joins TRBV2 to TRBJ2-2; D is possibly TRBD2 (6 bases). Germline CDR1 SNHLY, CDR2 FYNNEI. Trimming cost V 9 bases and J 7 bases, with 15 bases left between them. The CDR3 extends over 13 amino acids. The DNA of the CDR3 is TGTGCCAGGGGGACTCCCCGGGACGGGGAGCTGTTTTTT. This translates into CARGTPRDGELFF.

The chain recombines TRBV27 with TRBJ2-7; a possible D gene is TRBD2 (6 bases). This CDR3 spans 14 amino acids. Looked up from germline, CDR1 is MNHEY and CDR2 is SMNVEV (reference sequence). Between the trimmed V and J ends, which lost 3 bases and 5 bases, there was a span of 14 bases. The CDR3 spells CASSFRLGIHEQYF. The CDR3 coding sequence is TGTGCCAGCAGTTTTAGACTAGGTATCCACGAGCAGTACTTC.

This chain connects TRBV12-3 or TRBV12-4 to TRBJ1-2; D is possibly TRBD1 (6 bases). The CDR3 runs to 15 residues. V was shortened by 3 bases and J by 8 bases, with 19 bases between the two germline ends. In nucleotides, the CDR3 is TGTGCCAGCAGTTTGGGGGGGCTGCTTAGAGGGGGCTACACCTTC. Residues: CASSLGGLLRGGYTF.

The chain uses TRBV7-3 and TRBJ2-5; 10 bases agree with TRBD1. Germline V gene lookup returns CDR1 SGHTA and CDR2 FQGTGA. The CDR3 runs 16 residues. V shed 1 base, J shed 1 base, and the junction held 3 bases outside the gene matches. CDR3 sequence (DNA): TGTGCCAGCAGCTTAAAGGGGACAGGGGCCCAAGAGACCCAGTACTTC. This sequence encodes CASSLKGTGAQETQYF.